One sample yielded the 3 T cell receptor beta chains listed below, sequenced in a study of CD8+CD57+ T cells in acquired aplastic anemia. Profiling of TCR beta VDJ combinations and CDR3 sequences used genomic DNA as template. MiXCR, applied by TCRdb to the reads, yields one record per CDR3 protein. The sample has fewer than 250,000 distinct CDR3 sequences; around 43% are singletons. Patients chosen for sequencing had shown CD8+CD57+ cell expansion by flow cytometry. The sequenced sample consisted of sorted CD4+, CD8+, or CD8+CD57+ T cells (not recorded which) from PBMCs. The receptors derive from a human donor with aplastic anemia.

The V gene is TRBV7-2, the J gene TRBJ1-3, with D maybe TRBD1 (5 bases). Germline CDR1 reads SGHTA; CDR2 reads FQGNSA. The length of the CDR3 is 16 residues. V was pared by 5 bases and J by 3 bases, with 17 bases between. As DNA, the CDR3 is TGTGCCAGCAGCCCGGGACTAGCGGGGGGTGGAAACACCATATATTTT. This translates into CASSPGLAGGGNTIYF.

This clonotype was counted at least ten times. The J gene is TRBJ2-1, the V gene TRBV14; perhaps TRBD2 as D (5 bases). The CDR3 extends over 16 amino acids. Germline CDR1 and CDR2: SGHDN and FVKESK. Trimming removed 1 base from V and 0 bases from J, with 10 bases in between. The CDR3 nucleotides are TGTGCCAGCAGCCAAGTGACGGGGAGCTCCTACAATGAGCAGTTCTTC. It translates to CASSQVTGSSYNEQFF.

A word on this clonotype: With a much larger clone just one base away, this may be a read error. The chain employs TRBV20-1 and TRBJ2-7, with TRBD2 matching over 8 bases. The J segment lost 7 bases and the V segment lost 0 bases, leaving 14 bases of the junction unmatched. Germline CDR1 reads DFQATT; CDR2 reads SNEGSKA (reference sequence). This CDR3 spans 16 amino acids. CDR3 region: CSARDDGTGGEWEQYF. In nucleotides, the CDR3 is TGCAGTGCTAGAGATGACGGGACGGGAGGGGAGTGGGAGCAGTACTTC.